A selection of T cell receptor beta chains follows, all from one sample in a study of cytomegalovirus exposure and HLA in healthy donors. Data came from immunoSEQ multiplex PCR; TCRdb stores just in-frame clones and leaves some out. The sample records some 170,000 clones, 81% being singletons. The sample consisted of PBMCs. These receptors all come from a woman between 18 and 29 years old in good health and CMV-seropositive. Each CDR3 is given with its conserved first and last residue. Fields, in order: V gene, J gene, D gene, clone size, CDR3 protein, CDR3 DNA. D genes are given only for firm matches. For some rows the clone size is stated as once, few or many, or as a class when expanded; others skip it.

v_gene: TRBV7-8
j_gene: TRBJ1-3
d_gene: TRBD1
abundance: .
CDR3aa: CASSSRDRGSGNTIYF
CDR3nt: TGTGCCAGCAGCTCCCGGGACAGGGGATCCGGAAACACCATATATTTT

v_gene: TRBV19
j_gene: TRBJ1-1
d_gene: .
abundance: once
CDR3aa: CASSIDATGMNTEAFF
CDR3nt: TGTGCCAGTAGTATAGACGCGACTGGCATGAACACTGAAGCTTTCTTT

v_gene: TRBV6-6
j_gene: TRBJ2-7
d_gene: TRBD2
abundance: .
CDR3aa: CASRGRAGVYEQYF
CDR3nt: TGTGCCAGCAGGGGACGAGCGGGAGTCTACGAGCAGTACTTC

v_gene: TRBV9
j_gene: TRBJ2-7
d_gene: TRBD2
abundance: few
CDR3aa: CASSVTSGASYEQYF
CDR3nt: TGTGCCAGCAGCGTCACAAGCGGGGCCTCCTACGAGCAGTACTTC

v_gene: TRBV27
j_gene: TRBJ2-7
d_gene: TRBD1
abundance: .
CDR3aa: CASSLRDSVYEQYF
CDR3nt: TGTGCCAGCAGTTTAAGGGACAGTGTCTACGAGCAGTACTTC

v_gene: TRBV30
j_gene: TRBJ1-5
d_gene: .
abundance: .
CDR3aa: CAWRVADQPQHF
CDR3nt: TGTGCCTGGAGGGTGGCGGATCAGCCCCAGCATTTT

v_gene: TRBV11-2
j_gene: TRBJ2-1
d_gene: .
abundance: .
CDR3aa: CASSLGDNPYNEQFF
CDR3nt: TGTGCCAGCAGCTTAGGGGACAATCCCTACAATGAGCAGTTCTTC

v_gene: TRBV4-2
j_gene: TRBJ2-1
d_gene: TRBD2
abundance: .
CDR3aa: CASSPRTSGEVEQFF
CDR3nt: TGTGCCAGCAGCCCAAGGACTAGCGGGGAAGTTGAGCAGTTCTTC

v_gene: TRBV4-3
j_gene: TRBJ2-5
d_gene: .
abundance: .
CDR3aa: CASSQDRSGQPKGHF
CDR3nt: TGCGCCAGCAGCCAAGATCGGAGCGGTCAACCCAAAGGGCACTTC

v_gene: TRBV19
j_gene: TRBJ1-5
d_gene: .
abundance: .
CDR3aa: CASSTGHSNQPQHF
CDR3nt: TGTGCCAGTAGTACAGGTCATAGCAATCAGCCCCAGCATTTT

v_gene: TRBV5-1
j_gene: TRBJ2-7
d_gene: TRBD1
abundance: .
CDR3aa: CASSWTGSTHEQYF
CDR3nt: TGCGCCAGCAGCTGGACAGGGTCCACCCACGAGCAGTACTTC

v_gene: TRBV5-1
j_gene: TRBJ2-2
d_gene: .
abundance: once
CDR3aa: CASSLAPSSGELFF
CDR3nt: TGCGCCAGCAGCTTGGCCCCCTCCTCCGGGGAGCTGTTTTTT

v_gene: TRBV5-1
j_gene: TRBJ2-1
d_gene: TRBD2
abundance: .
CDR3aa: CASGLSSGGPGDEQFF
CDR3nt: TGCGCCAGCGGCCTATCTAGCGGGGGGCCGGGGGATGAGCAGTTCTTC

v_gene: TRBV27
j_gene: TRBJ1-6
d_gene: .
abundance: .
CDR3aa: CASSPRNSPLHF
CDR3nt: TGTGCCAGCAGTCCCAGGAATTCACCCCTCCACTTT

v_gene: TRBV7-9
j_gene: TRBJ2-2
d_gene: TRBD2
abundance: .
CDR3aa: CASSFSGGAIGELFF
CDR3nt: TGTGCCAGCAGCTTCTCCGGGGGGGCCATCGGGGAGCTGTTTTTT

v_gene: TRBV4-3
j_gene: TRBJ2-2
d_gene: .
abundance: once
CDR3aa: CASSQERDSLVDTGELFF
CDR3nt: TGCGCCAGCAGCCAAGAGCGGGACAGCTTGGTGGACACCGGGGAGCTGTTTTTT

v_gene: TRBV18
j_gene: TRBJ1-2
d_gene: TRBD1
abundance: once
CDR3aa: CASSPTGTGTRGYGYTF
CDR3nt: TGTGCCAGCTCACCAACCGGGACAGGGACTCGGGGCTATGGCTACACCTTC

v_gene: TRBV7-8
j_gene: TRBJ1-1
d_gene: .
abundance: .
CDR3aa: CASSSREGLTEAFF
CDR3nt: TGTGCCAGCAGCAGTCGGGAGGGCCTCACTGAAGCTTTCTTT

v_gene: TRBV15
j_gene: TRBJ1-1
d_gene: .
abundance: .
CDR3aa: CATSRDRVSANTEAFF
CDR3nt: TGTGCCACCAGCAGAGATAGAGTGTCCGCGAACACTGAAGCTTTCTTT

v_gene: TRBV19
j_gene: TRBJ2-7
d_gene: .
abundance: .
CDR3aa: CASSISGLAYEQYF
CDR3nt: TGTGCCAGTAGTATATCTGGCCTCGCCTACGAGCAGTACTTC

v_gene: TRBV9
j_gene: TRBJ2-7
d_gene: TRBD2
abundance: .
CDR3aa: CASSVNSGGNYEQYF
CDR3nt: TGTGCCAGCAGCGTAAATAGCGGGGGGAACTACGAGCAGTACTTC

v_gene: TRBV11-2
j_gene: TRBJ1-2
d_gene: .
abundance: .
CDR3aa: CASSPIRRGGRFYGYTF
CDR3nt: TGTGCCAGCAGCCCCATTCGTCGAGGGGGAAGATTCTATGGCTACACCTTC

v_gene: TRBV4-1
j_gene: TRBJ2-6
d_gene: .
abundance: .
CDR3aa: CASRGPSSGANGLTF
CDR3nt: TGCGCTTCGCGGGGCCCCTCCTCTGGGGCCAACGGCCTGACTTTC

v_gene: TRBV5-1
j_gene: TRBJ2-3
d_gene: TRBD2
abundance: .
CDR3aa: CASSSIAGNPGTQYF
CDR3nt: TGCGCCAGCAGCAGCATAGCGGGGAACCCGGGTACGCAGTATTTT

v_gene: TRBV6-1
j_gene: TRBJ1-5
d_gene: TRBD1
abundance: .
CDR3aa: CASSEWDSSNQPQHF
CDR3nt: TGTGCCAGCAGTGAATGGGACAGCTCCAATCAGCCCCAGCATTTT

v_gene: TRBV7-9
j_gene: TRBJ1-1
d_gene: .
abundance: .
CDR3aa: CASSLLQGGGTEAFF
CDR3nt: TGTGCCAGCAGCTTATTACAAGGCGGTGGGACTGAAGCTTTCTTT

v_gene: TRBV29-1
j_gene: TRBJ1-6
d_gene: .
abundance: .
CDR3aa: CSVGAGGPNSPLHF
CDR3nt: TGCAGCGTTGGGGCAGGAGGGCCGAATTCACCCCTCCACTTT

v_gene: TRBV10-2
j_gene: TRBJ2-3
d_gene: .
abundance: .
CDR3aa: CASSARADTQYF
CDR3nt: TGCGCCAGCAGTGCTCGGGCAGATACGCAGTATTTT

v_gene: TRBV19
j_gene: TRBJ2-1
d_gene: TRBD1
abundance: .
CDR3aa: CASTPGRAGGSYNEQFF
CDR3nt: TGTGCCAGTACCCCCGGAAGGGCAGGGGGCTCCTACAATGAGCAGTTCTTC

v_gene: TRBV27
j_gene: TRBJ1-6
d_gene: .
abundance: once
CDR3aa: CASSLSRGGSPLHF
CDR3nt: TGTGCCAGCAGTTTATCCAGGGGAGGGTCACCCCTCCACTTT

v_gene: TRBV5-1
j_gene: TRBJ1-2
d_gene: TRBD1
abundance: .
CDR3aa: CASSPGDRVGYGYTF
CDR3nt: TGCGCCAGCAGCCCGGGAGACAGGGTTGGCTATGGCTACACCTTC

v_gene: TRBV5-6
j_gene: TRBJ2-5
d_gene: TRBD2
abundance: .
CDR3aa: CASSSKGSGPYWGTQYF
CDR3nt: TGTGCCAGCAGCTCAAAAGGTAGCGGGCCCTATTGGGGGACCCAGTACTTC

v_gene: TRBV4-2
j_gene: TRBJ2-7
d_gene: .
abundance: .
CDR3aa: CASSLGGEGAVAYEQYF
CDR3nt: TGTGCCAGCAGCCTCGGGGGTGAGGGGGCAGTTGCCTACGAGCAGTACTTC

v_gene: TRBV7-2
j_gene: TRBJ2-5
d_gene: TRBD2
abundance: .
CDR3aa: CASSLAGRGGQETQYF
CDR3nt: TGTGCCAGCAGCTTAGCGGGACGGGGGGGCCAAGAGACCCAGTACTTC

v_gene: TRBV7-9
j_gene: TRBJ1-2
d_gene: .
abundance: once
CDR3aa: CSSSPGGDYGYTF
CDR3nt: TGTTCCAGCAGTCCCGGAGGAGACTATGGCTACACCTTC

v_gene: TRBV11-2
j_gene: TRBJ2-7
d_gene: TRBD2
abundance: .
CDR3aa: CASSTSERGIYEQYF
CDR3nt: TGTGCCAGCAGTACTAGTGAGCGGGGTATCTACGAGCAGTACTTC

v_gene: TRBV19
j_gene: TRBJ2-5
d_gene: TRBD1
abundance: .
CDR3aa: CASSMQGVGETQYF
CDR3nt: TGTGCCAGTAGTATGCAGGGGGTGGGGGAGACCCAGTACTTC

v_gene: TRBV15
j_gene: TRBJ2-7
d_gene: .
abundance: .
CDR3aa: CATSRHSSYEQYF
CDR3nt: TGTGCCACCAGCAGACACAGCTCCTACGAGCAGTACTTC

v_gene: TRBV11-3
j_gene: TRBJ2-7
d_gene: TRBD2
abundance: .
CDR3aa: CASSLGAGSPYEQYF
CDR3nt: TGTGCCAGCAGCTTAGGAGCGGGGTCCCCCTACGAGCAGTACTTC

v_gene: TRBV29-1
j_gene: TRBJ2-1
d_gene: TRBD2
abundance: once
CDR3aa: CSVEEVGGGYNEQFF
CDR3nt: TGCAGCGTTGAAGAAGTGGGCGGGGGCTACAATGAGCAGTTCTTC

v_gene: TRBV2
j_gene: TRBJ1-2
d_gene: .
abundance: .
CDR3aa: CASSVMNGQPYYGYTF
CDR3nt: TGTGCCAGCAGCGTCATGAATGGACAGCCTTACTATGGCTACACCTTC

v_gene: TRBV10-3
j_gene: TRBJ2-5
d_gene: TRBD1
abundance: once
CDR3aa: CGAGTENQETQYF
CDR3nt: TGTGGCGCCGGGACAGAGAACCAAGAGACCCAGTACTTC

v_gene: TRBV19
j_gene: TRBJ1-1
d_gene: .
abundance: .
CDR3aa: CASSIDRSGGDHHEAFF
CDR3nt: TGTGCCAGTAGTATAGATCGGTCGGGGGGGGATCACCATGAAGCTTTCTTT

v_gene: TRBV7-8
j_gene: TRBJ1-2
d_gene: .
abundance: .
CDR3aa: CASSSDSYGYTF
CDR3nt: TGTGCCAGCAGCTCCGACAGCTATGGCTACACCTTC

v_gene: TRBV9
j_gene: TRBJ1-3
d_gene: TRBD1
abundance: few
CDR3aa: CASSPPDRVAGNTIYF
CDR3nt: TGTGCCAGCAGCCCCCCGGACAGGGTGGCTGGAAACACCATATATTTT

v_gene: TRBV19
j_gene: TRBJ1-1
d_gene: .
abundance: .
CDR3aa: CASSMDGQNTEAFF
CDR3nt: TGTGCCAGTAGTATGGACGGACAGAACACTGAAGCTTTCTTT

v_gene: TRBV9
j_gene: TRBJ2-1
d_gene: .
abundance: .
CDR3aa: CASSVAEDSTIYNEQFF
CDR3nt: TGTGCCAGCAGCGTAGCGGAAGACAGCACTATCTACAATGAGCAGTTCTTC

v_gene: TRBV6-6
j_gene: TRBJ2-7
d_gene: .
abundance: .
CDR3aa: CASSQETRDEQYF
CDR3nt: TGTGCCAGCAGCCAGGAAACCAGGGACGAGCAGTACTTC

v_gene: TRBV14
j_gene: TRBJ1-6
d_gene: TRBD1
abundance: once
CDR3aa: CASSSTGGGSPLHF
CDR3nt: TGTGCCAGCAGCTCGACAGGGGGCGGGTCACCCCTCCACTTT

v_gene: TRBV25-1
j_gene: TRBJ2-7
d_gene: TRBD1
abundance: .
CDR3aa: CASSEYGVTRTGQQYF
CDR3nt: TGTGCCAGCAGTGAATATGGAGTAACCCGGACAGGGCAGCAGTACTTC

v_gene: TRBV7-9
j_gene: TRBJ2-5
d_gene: TRBD2
abundance: few
CDR3aa: CASYGLAGNQETQYF
CDR3nt: TGTGCCAGCTACGGACTAGCGGGGAACCAAGAGACCCAGTACTTC

v_gene: TRBV15
j_gene: TRBJ1-6
d_gene: .
abundance: .
CDR3aa: CATSRERTRNSPLHF
CDR3nt: TGTGCCACCAGCAGAGAGAGGACACGGAATTCACCCCTCCACTTT

v_gene: TRBV5-5
j_gene: TRBJ2-7
d_gene: .
abundance: once
CDR3aa: CASSLDLAGSQILYEQYF
CDR3nt: TGTGCCAGCAGCTTGGATCTTGCGGGCTCGCAAATACTCTACGAGCAGTACTTC

v_gene: TRBV2
j_gene: TRBJ1-2
d_gene: TRBD1
abundance: .
CDR3aa: CASTPLRTGTTSYTF
CDR3nt: TGTGCCAGCACCCCCCTTCGGACAGGGACTACGAGCTACACCTTC

v_gene: TRBV7-8
j_gene: TRBJ2-6
d_gene: .
abundance: once
CDR3aa: CASSLGWRRSTGANVLTF
CDR3nt: TGTGCCAGCAGCTTAGGCTGGCGGAGGTCAACTGGGGCCAACGTCCTGACTTTC